This T cell receptor (beta chain) was recorded in a study of HIV-infected patients and healthy controls. Findings and caveats of the study: Healthy controls carried many MAIT alpha-chain CDR3s, while HIV+ repertoires had few.

All unsorted peripheral T cells were captured because whole blood was used without fractionation. CDR3 size: 20 residues. After removal of 4 bases from V and 3 bases from J, the junction contained 14 bases not matched to a gene. Germline loops: CDR1 KGHSH, CDR2 LQKENI. This clonotype was seen at least ten times. Its antigen is still unknown. cDNA was made from about 500 ng RNA using alpha and beta constant primers. Alpha and beta chain libraries were made separately by chain-specific third strand synthesis with multiplexing indices. A short first PCR added P5 and P7 adapter elements and a second index. Using its own MiXCR run on the 5' RACE reads, TCRdb lists one record per CDR3 protein. Here the sample spans 13,000 or so distinct CDR3 sequences, 11% being singletons.

The V gene is TRBV18, the J gene TRBJ2-2; 13 bases match TRBD2. The material sequenced was blood. This TCR was recovered from an adult in good health. CDR3 amino acids: CASSLYGLAGAYRDTGELFF. CDR3 bases: TGTGCCAGCTCACTCTACGGACTAGCGGGAGCCTATCGAGACACCGGGGAGCTGTTTTTT.